Here is one TCR beta chain with its context. The sample belongs to a study of T cell changes during pregnancy in multiple sclerosis. With 6 bases clipped from V and 6 bases from J, the junction kept 7 bases outside the gene matches. From germline, CDR1 is KGHSH and CDR2 LQKENI. The CDR3 sequence is 14 residues long. Measured with immunoSEQ multiplex PCR; TCRdb has only the in-frame clones, and not every one. The table records 81,000 or so clones, 91% of them present only once. The receptor was derived from a female donor in good health, serving as a control in a pregnancy study. Some clones in this sample may be carry-over from other donors' samples. Here the sequenced sample was PBMCs, taken in the first trimester of pregnancy. The chain couples TRBV18 to TRBJ2-7; 11 bases are shared with TRBD2. CDR3 DNA sequence: TGTGCCAGCTCCCCCACTAGCGGGAGTCCCGAGCAGTACTTC. Protein product: CASSPTSGSPEQYF.